A single sample gave rise to the 24 T cell receptor beta chains below, sequenced in a study of T-cell reconstitution after alpha-beta-depleted transplantation in children (dated by TCRdb to 2016 to 2017). The library came from PCR. Sequencing instrument: Illumina HiSeq 2500. TCR libraries were prepared with molecular barcoding, using unique molecular identifiers to normalize TCRbeta repertoire quantification. TCRdb reanalyzed the raw reads on its own, using fastp at Q25 for trimming and MiXCR for clone calling, and kept in-frame beta chains. Each entry merges the rows of one CDR3 protein and shows their most common DNA and genes. For this sample the table gives about 900,000 distinct CDR3 sequences, of which roughly 29% were detected only once. The ten largest clones add up to over 25% of the sample. Interpreted using the paper, the treatment or condition label stands for: allogeneic hematopoietic cell transplantation with graft depleted of TCRalphabeta T cells and CD19 B cells.

The material sequenced was PBMCs, mostly from graft donor cells, taken 360 days after TCRalphabeta/CD19-depleted stem cell transplant. All receptors derive from a boy in the first two years of life who had a stem cell transplant for SCID, so the T cells may come from the graft donor.

This clonotype was counted at least ten times. This rearrangement joins TRBV4-2 to TRBJ2-2; 7 positions agree with TRBD2. Germline V gene data show CDR1 as LGHNA and CDR2 as YNFKEQ. V lost 4 bases, J lost 1 base, and 3 bases stayed unmatched. The CDR3 runs 15 residues. In DNA form, the CDR3 reads TGTGCCAGCAGCCGGGCTAGCGGGAACACCGGGGAGCTGTTTTTT. Encoded protein: CASSRASGNTGELFF.

J is TRBJ2-5 and V is TRBV24-1; a weak D match, TRBD1 (5 bases). The CDR3 covers 15 residues. V was pared by 1 base and J by 1 base, with 9 bases between. Germline CDR1 is KGHDR and CDR2 is SFDVKD. CDR3 loop: CATSDFVGLQETQYF. CDR3 in DNA: TGTGCCACCAGTGATTTCGTGGGGCTCCAAGAGACCCAGTACTTC.

This clonotype was detected a few times. V usage is TRBV6-5 and J usage is TRBJ2-4; D is unclear. V lost 2 bases and J 0 bases, leaving 5 bases between the germline ends. The CDR3 contains 14 residues. Germline values: CDR1 MNHEY, CDR2 SVGAGI. The CDR3 DNA follows: TGTGCCAGCAGTTACGGAGTAGCCAAAAACATTCAGTACTTC. It translates to CASSYGVAKNIQYF.

The V and J genes are TRBV5-1 and TRBJ2-1; no clear D gene. Germline V lookup: CDR1 SGHRS, CDR2 YFSETQ. V lost 0 bases to trimming and J lost 8 bases, with 9 bases between them. The CDR3 contains 13 residues. CDR3 in DNA: TGCGCCAGCAGCTTGGCTTGGGATGATGAGCAGTTCTTC. Translation gives CASSLAWDDEQFF.

The chain carries TRBV2 and TRBJ2-1; D perhaps matches TRBD1 (5 bases). The CDR3 is 19 residues long. The V end lost 1 base, the J end lost 0 bases, and 19 bases lay between the germline ends. Germline V gene sequence: CDR1 SNHLY, CDR2 FYNNEI. In nucleotides, the CDR3 is TGTGCCAGCAGTGAAGATGGGGCATGGGCTCCTAGCTCCTACAATGAGCAGTTCTTC. This translates into CASSEDGAWAPSSYNEQFF. Full variable domain (rest looked up from reference TRBV2 and TRBJ2-1): EPEVTQTPSHQVTQMGQEVILRCVPISNHLYFYWYRQILGQKVEFLVSFYNNEISEKSEIFDDQFSVERPDGSNFTLKIRSTKLEDSAMYFCASSEDGAWAPSSYNEQFFGPGTRLTVL.

This clonotype appeared a few times. The chain links TRBV6-1 to TRBJ1-5; no clear D. Trimming stripped 6 bases from V and 0 bases from J, with 15 bases between. Germline V gene sequence: CDR1 MNHNS, CDR2 SASEGT. The CDR3 runs to 16 residues. CDR3 in amino acids: CASSRVKGHSNQPQHF. CDR3 in DNA: TGTGCCAGCAGCCGCGTAAAAGGGCATAGCAATCAGCCCCAGCATTTT.

This chain links TRBV27 with TRBJ1-1; possibly TRBD1 for D (5 bases). In germline, CDR1 is MNHEY, CDR2 SMNVEV (reference sequence). The CDR3 has 14 amino acids. The ends were cut back, 5 bases at V and 10 bases at J, with 20 bases in the middle. CDR3 region: CASSPNQAGWVAFF. The CDR3 region has the DNA TGTGCCAGCAGTCCTAACCAAGCAGGGTGGGTAGCTTTCTTT.

This clonotype has a handful of counts. The V call is TRBV10-1, the J call TRBJ2-1; no reliable D call. The germline V gene encodes CDR1 WNHNN and CDR2 SYGVQD (reference sequence). The ends were cut back, 0 bases at V and 9 bases at J, with 9 bases in the middle. The CDR3 extends over 13 amino acids. The CDR3 coding sequence is TGCGCCAGCAGTGAGTCGTTTTTGGGTGAGCAGTTCTTC. This translates into CASSESFLGEQFF.

The chain combines TRBV28 with TRBJ2-3, with 9 bases fitting TRBD2. The CDR3 consists of 17 residues. Trimming cost V 8 bases and J 4 bases; bases outside gene matches: 16. Looked up from germline, CDR1 is MDHEN and CDR2 is SYDVKM. CDR3 loop: CASSNSEASGAPDTQYF. The CDR3 DNA reads as TGTGCCAGCTCTAACTCTGAAGCTAGCGGGGCGCCAGATACGCAGTATTTT.

This clonotype was counted only a few times. The chain recombines TRBV4-3 with TRBJ2-1; 9 nucleotides match TRBD1. The CDR3 contains 17 residues. Per germline, CDR1 LGHNA and CDR2 YSLEER. Unmatched junction bases numbered 11, after V lost 0 bases and J lost 8 bases. CDR3 DNA: TGCGCCAGCAGCCAAGATAGGGGACAGGGTTTGAGGTATGAGCAGTTCTTC. Protein: CASSQDRGQGLRYEQFF.

This clonotype was seen repeatedly, ten times or more. J is TRBJ2-5 and V is TRBV12-3 or TRBV12-4, with a tentative D call TRBD2 (6 bases). This CDR3 contains 13 residues. V was shortened by 7 bases and J by 7 bases, with 16 bases between the two germline ends. DNA of the CDR3: TGTGCCAGCACGCTAGCGAAGTCGGGGACCCAGTACTTC. Protein product: CASTLAKSGTQYF.

This chain connects TRBV21-1 to TRBJ2-2; TRBD2, the table's D call, lacks a check against the DNA. TRBV21-1 is described as a pseudogene. This CDR3 comprises 17 residues. The chain's CDR3 is CASSKVKGTSRSGELFF. As DNA, the CDR3 is TGTGCCAGCAGCAAAGTAAAGGGGACTAGTAGGAGCGGGGAGCTGTTTTTT.

The gene calls are TRBV6-1 and TRBJ1-5; 7 positions agree with TRBD1. The germline V gene has CDR1 MNHNS and CDR2 SASEGT. The CDR3 extends over 17 amino acids. The V gene end was trimmed by 4 bases and the J gene end by 2 bases; junction bases not matched to a gene: 11. CDR3 loop: CASSGTQGVGGNQPQHF. In nucleotides, the CDR3 is TGTGCCAGCAGTGGAACCCAGGGGGTGGGAGGCAATCAGCCCCAGCATTTT.

A few counts support this clonotype. The chain recombines TRBV4-3 with TRBJ2-5, with unresolved D. CDR3 size: 17 residues. Germline V CDR1 and CDR2: LGHNA, YSLEER. The germline V and J ends were trimmed by 1 base and 2 bases, with 17 bases remaining between them. The CDR3 is CASSQGGWTRRQETQYF. CDR3 DNA: TGCGCCAGCAGCCAAGGTGGCTGGACCCGTCGACAAGAGACCCAGTACTTC.

The J gene is TRBJ2-2, the V gene TRBV6-1; no clear D. Germline V gene lookup returns CDR1 MNHNS and CDR2 SASEGT. The CDR3 loop spans 13 amino acids. V was trimmed by 6 bases and J by 5 bases, leaving 10 bases between them. The CDR3 nucleotides are TGTGCCAGCAGACTCACAAGAACCGGGGAGCTGTTTTTT. Protein: CASRLTRTGELFF.

This chain joins TRBV10-3 and TRBJ2-5; D might be TRBD2 (6 bases). V was trimmed by 0 bases and J by 4 bases, leaving 12 bases between them. Germline V lookup: CDR1 ENHRY, CDR2 SYGVKD. The CDR3 has 15 amino acids. The CDR3 bases are TGTGCCATCAGTGAGTCTTTAGCGGAGGGAGAGACCCAGTACTTC. Its protein product is CAISESLAEGETQYF.

This clonotype showed up just a few times. The chain carries TRBV20-1 and TRBJ2-4, with 7 bases aligning to TRBD1. Losses at the gene ends were 6 bases for V and 8 bases for J; bases not matched to a gene: 7. CDR3 length equals 12 residues. Germline values: CDR1 DFQATT, CDR2 SNEGSKA (reference sequence). DNA of the CDR3: TGCAGTGCCTCCGACAGGGTGGACATTCAGTACTTC. It yields the protein CSASDRVDIQYF.

This clonotype was seen more than once but under ten times. V and J are TRBV5-1 and TRBJ2-3; 8 positions match TRBD1. The CDR3 totals 14 residues. With 5 bases clipped from V and 0 bases from J, the junction kept 2 bases outside the gene matches. CDR1 is SGHRS, CDR2 YFSETQ, per germline. The CDR3 is CASRDRVSTDTQYF. As DNA, the CDR3 is TGCGCCAGCAGGGACAGGGTTAGCACAGATACGCAGTATTTT.

This chain joins TRBV5-5 and TRBJ1-1; D gene unclear. There are 14 residues in the CDR3. CDR1 is SGHKS and CDR2 is YYEKEE in the germline V gene (reference sequence). Trimming stripped 2 bases from V and 1 base from J, with 9 bases between. This CDR3 reads CASSFRLRNTEAFF. CDR3 sequence (DNA): TGTGCCAGCAGCTTTCGGCTACGGAACACTGAAGCTTTCTTT.

This clonotype was counted at least ten times. This chain links TRBV10-3 with TRBJ2-7; the D is unclear. Deletions cut 2 bases from V and 3 bases from J, with 5 bases between. The V gene's germline CDR1 is ENHRY and CDR2 SYGVKD. The CDR3 consists of 12 residues. CDR3 nucleotides: TGTGCCATCAGTGAGCTAAGCTACGAGCAGTACTTC. Protein: CAISELSYEQYF.

This chain connects TRBV12-3 or TRBV12-4 to TRBJ1-1; 8 bases fit TRBD1. The CDR3 extends over 15 amino acids. V lost 5 bases, J lost 5 bases, and 10 bases stayed unmatched. DNA for the CDR3: TGTGCCAGCAGTCTAAACGGACAGGGTTGGACTGAAGCTTTCTTT. Residues: CASSLNGQGWTEAFF.

In its sample, this clonotype was seen a few times. This sequence joins TRBV6-2 or TRBV6-3 and TRBJ2-7; no firm D call. Trimming took 1 base from V and 2 from J, leaving 12 bases between them. This CDR3 contains 15 residues. The germline CDR1 and CDR2 sequences are MNHEY and SVGEGT. The CDR3, as DNA: TGTGCCAGCAGTTACTGGCAGATTGCTACCTACGAGCAGTACTTC. This sequence encodes CASSYWQIATYEQYF.

The chain joins TRBV6-5 to TRBJ2-3, with TRBD1 identical over 9 bases. The J segment lost 8 bases and the V segment lost 5 bases, leaving 11 bases of the junction unmatched. Germline loops: CDR1 MNHEY, CDR2 SVGAGI. The CDR3 totals 15 residues. CDR3 sequence reads: CASSHQGQGYATQYF. Written as DNA, the CDR3 is TGTGCCAGCAGTCACCAGGGACAGGGATATGCTACGCAGTATTTT.

The genes are TRBV30 and TRBJ2-2, with unresolved D. V lost 3 bases to trimming and J lost 0 bases, with 8 bases between them. Germline CDR1 reads GTSNPN; CDR2 reads SVGIG (reference sequence). The CDR3 is 14 residues long. CDR3 residues: CAWSRHPNTGELFF. In DNA form, the CDR3 reads TGTGCCTGGAGCAGGCACCCGAACACCGGGGAGCTGTTTTTT.